These 9 T cell receptor beta chains were sequenced from one sample in a study of glioma-infiltrating T cells. Using RNA template, CDR3s of TCR alpha and beta were amplified with iRepertoire arm-PCR. TCRdb analysed the multiplex PCR reads with MiXCR anew, one entry per CDR3 protein. Of 100,000 to 150,000 distinct CDR3 sequences in the sample, around 23% were seen once. The sample taken for sequencing was glioma tissue, nonneoplastic brain tissue, or PBMCs (not recorded which). These receptors all come from a human donor with low-grade glioma or glioblastoma, undergoing nonglioma brain surgery, or in good health (not recorded which).

In regard to this clonotype: The junction and the germline gene differ at one end; a read error may be behind it. The V and J genes are TRBV3-1 and TRBJ2-5; 8 bases are a match to TRBD2. The CDR3 has 15 amino acids. CDR1 LGHDT and CDR2 YNNKEL come from the germline V gene (reference sequence). The CDR3 DNA follows: TGTGCCAGCAGCCTTATAGCGGGATCGAGAGAGGCCCAGTACTTC. Translation gives CASSLIAGSREAQYF.

This clonotype was seen only once. CDR3 DNA: TGTGCCACTACCAGAGATCGGGCAGGAGGTCAGCCCCAGCATTTT. Encoded protein: CATTRDRAGGQPQHF. The chain has TRBV15 and TRBJ1-5, with D unclear. The V end was cut by 9 bases, the J end by 6 bases, with 21 bases between. CDR1 and CDR2 (germline): LNHNV, YYDKDF (reference sequence). CDR3 length: 15 residues.

The chain combines TRBV28 with TRBJ1-3; unclear D gene. This CDR3 is built from 15 residues. The germline V gene has CDR1 MDHEN and CDR2 SYDVKM. V was clipped by 2 bases and J by 14 bases, with 22 bases between them. CDR3 nucleotides: TGTGCCAGCAGTTTAGATGGAATCTCTGGAAAGACCGTATATTTT. It specifies CASSLDGISGKTVYF.

On this clonotype itself: A read error may explain this, as a much larger clone is one base away. The chain carries TRBV19 and TRBJ2-3; D possibly uses TRBD1 or TRBD2 (5 bases each). The CDR3 has 15 residues. The V gene's germline CDR1 is LNHDA and CDR2 SQIVND (reference sequence). With 7 bases removed from V and 2 bases from J, the gap between germline ends came to 16 bases. The CDR3 region has the DNA TGTGCCAGTATTGCAAGGGGACCCAACACAGATACGCAGTATTTT. Protein product: CASIARGPNTDTQYF. The entire variable domain, with the rest obtained from reference TRBV19 and TRBJ2-3, is as follows: DGGITQSPKYLFRKEGQNVTLSCEQNLNHDAMYWYRQDPGQGLRLIYYSQIVNDFQKGDIAEGYSVSREKKESFPLTVTSAQKNPTAFYLCASIARGPNTDTQYFGPGTRLTVL.

This clonotype was detected ten times or more. The chain combines TRBV7-2 with TRBJ2-3; tentative D call: TRBD2 (6 bases). This CDR3 comprises 16 residues. Germline assignment: CDR1 SGHTA and CDR2 FQGNSA. Trimming left V 4 bases short and J 4 bases short, with 18 bases between. CDR3 protein: CASSSDPAGISDTQYF. As DNA, the CDR3 is TGTGCCAGCAGCTCCGACCCAGCGGGTATATCAGATACGCAGTATTTT.

Concerning this clonotype: An end of the junction does not agree with germline; a read error may underlie this. The chain recombines TRBV28 with TRBJ1-6, with D uncertain. The CDR3 extends over 12 amino acids. Germline V gene data show CDR1 as MDHEN and CDR2 as SYDVKM. The CDR3 region is CAGSFTNSPLQF. In DNA, the CDR3 is TGTGCCGGCAGTTTCACGAATTCACCCCTCCAATTT. Supplemented by reference TRBV28 and TRBJ1-6, the full variable domain reads DVKVTQSSRYLVKRTGEKVFLECVQDMDHENMFWYRQDPGLGLRLIYFSYDVKMKEKGDIPEGYSVSREKKERFSLILESASTNQTSMYLCAGSFTNSPLQFGNGTRLTVT.

In its sample, this clonotype was seen many times. The chain recombines TRBV19 with TRBJ1-2, with 8 bases lining up with TRBD1. The CDR3 length is 18 residues. Per the germline V gene, CDR1 is LNHDA and CDR2 is SQIVND (reference sequence). Unmatched junction bases numbered 14, after V lost 3 bases and J lost 2 bases. CDR3 residues: CASSMDTGGKVVNYGYTF. Written as DNA, the CDR3 is TGTGCCAGTAGTATGGATACAGGGGGAAAGGTAGTCAACTATGGCTACACCTTC.

V usage is TRBV5-4 and J usage is TRBJ1-2, with D perhaps TRBD1 (6 bases). Deletions cut 2 bases from V and 0 bases from J, with 17 bases between. Germline CDR1 is SGHNT and CDR2 is YYREEE (reference sequence). The CDR3 spans 17 residues. The CDR3 nucleotides are TGTGCCAGCAGCTTCGGGGGCGTAGGCACTTCTAACTATGGCTACACCTTC. Protein sequence: CASSFGGVGTSNYGYTF. The full variable domain, with the rest looked up from reference TRBV5-4 and TRBJ1-2, is ETGVTQSPTHLIKTRGQQVTLRCSSQSGHNTVSWYQQALGQGPQFIFQYYREEENGRGNFPPRFSGLQFPNYSSELNVNALELDDSALYLCASSFGGVGTSNYGYTFGSGTRLTVV.

This clonotype was seen a single time. This may stem from a read error, because a much larger clone lies one nucleotide away. CDR3 DNA sequence: TGTGCCAGCAGCTTAAGAGTCAGGGCAGAGGCCCAGTACTTC. Translated, it gives CASSLRVRAEAQYF. The J gene is TRBJ2-5, the V gene TRBV7-2; possible D gene TRBD1, 5 bases. Germline assignment: CDR1 SGHTA and CDR2 FQGNSA. The CDR3 has 14 residues.